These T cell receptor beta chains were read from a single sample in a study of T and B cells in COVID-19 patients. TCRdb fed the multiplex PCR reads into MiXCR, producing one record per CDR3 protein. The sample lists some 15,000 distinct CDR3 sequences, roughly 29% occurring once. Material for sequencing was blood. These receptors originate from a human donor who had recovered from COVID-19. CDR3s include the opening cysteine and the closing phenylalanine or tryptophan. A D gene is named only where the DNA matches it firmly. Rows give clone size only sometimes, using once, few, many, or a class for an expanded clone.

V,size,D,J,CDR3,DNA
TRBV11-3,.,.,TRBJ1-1,CASSLRGGGNTEAFF,TGTGCCAGCAGCTTACGCGGGGGCGGAAATACTGAAGCTTTCTTT
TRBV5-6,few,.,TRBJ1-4,CASAPGGVLSGLFF,TGTGCCAGCGCCCCGGGAGGGGTGCTTAGCGGACTGTTTTTT
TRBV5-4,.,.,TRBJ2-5,CASSFGVETQYF,TGTGCCAGCAGCTTTGGGGTGGAGACCCAGTACTTC
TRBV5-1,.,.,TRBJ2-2,CASSPQQGLYTGELFF,TGCGCCAGCAGCCCCCAGCAGGGGCTATATACCGGGGAGCTGTTTTTT
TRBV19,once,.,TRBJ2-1,CASRREGEWNEQFF,TGTGCCAGTAGGAGGGAGGGGGAATGGAATGAGCAGTTCTTC
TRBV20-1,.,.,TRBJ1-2,CSARWARDGGDSYTF,TGCAGTGCTAGATGGGCCCGCGACGGGGGGGATAGCTACACCTTC
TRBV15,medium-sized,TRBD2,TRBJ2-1,CATSKGGSSYNEQFF,TGTGCCACCAGCAAGGGCGGGAGCTCCTACAATGAGCAGTTCTTC
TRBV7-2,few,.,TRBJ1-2,CASSSLLDSNYGYTF,TGTGCCAGCAGCTCACTCCTTGATTCGAACTATGGCTACACCTTC
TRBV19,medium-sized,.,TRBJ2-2,CAIQGSGGRGGELFF,TGTGCCATCCAGGGGTCGGGGGGCCGTGGTGGGGAGCTGTTTTTT
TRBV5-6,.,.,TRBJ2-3,CASSFNSATQYF,TGTGCCAGCAGCTTTAATAGCGCTACGCAGTATTTT
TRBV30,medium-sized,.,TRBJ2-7,CAWSGAYEQYF,TGTGCCTGGAGTGGGGCCTACGAGCAGTACTTC
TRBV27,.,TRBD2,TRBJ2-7,CASSFLERGEQYF,TGTGCCAGCAGTTTCCTCGAGCGGGGCGAGCAGTACTTC
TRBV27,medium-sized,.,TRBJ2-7,CASSPRDRAYEQYF,TGTGCCAGTTCCCCGAGGGACCGAGCCTACGAGCAGTACTTC
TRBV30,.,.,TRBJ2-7,CAWIRLRETYEQYF,TGTGCCTGGATACGGCTGCGAGAGACCTACGAGCAGTACTTC
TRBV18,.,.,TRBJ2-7,CASSAAQGRSYEQYF,TGTGCCAGCTCCGCCGCCCAGGGACGATCCTACGAGCAGTACTTC
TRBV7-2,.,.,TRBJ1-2,CASSSQTGNYGYTF,TGTGCCAGCAGCTCTCAGACAGGAAACTATGGCTACACCTTC
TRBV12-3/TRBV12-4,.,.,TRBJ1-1,CASSSDWGTEAFF,TGTGCCAGCAGCTCCGATTGGGGCACTGAAGCTTTCTTT
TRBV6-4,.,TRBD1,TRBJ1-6,CASRRQGWNSPLHF,TGTGCCAGCAGGCGACAGGGATGGAATTCACCCCTCCACTTT
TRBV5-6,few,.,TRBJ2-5,CASSAEVGARETQYF,TGTGCCAGCAGCGCTGAAGTAGGGGCACGGGAGACCCAGTACTTC
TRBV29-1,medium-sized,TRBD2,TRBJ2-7,CSVGGSGGEQYF,TGCAGCGTTGGGGGGTCGGGGGGCGAGCAGTACTTC
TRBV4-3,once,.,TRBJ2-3,CASSQPATGSDTQYF,TGTGCCAGCAGCCAACCCGCCACTGGGTCAGATACGCAGTATTTT
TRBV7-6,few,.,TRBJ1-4,CASSLAVRNWGPNEKLFF,TGTGCCAGCAGCTTAGCAGTTCGGAATTGGGGTCCTAATGAAAAACTGTTTTTT
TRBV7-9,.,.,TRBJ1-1,CASSFGAEAFF,TGTGCCAGCAGCTTTGGGGCCGAAGCTTTCTTT
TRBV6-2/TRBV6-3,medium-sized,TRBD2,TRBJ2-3,CASSFLAGATDTQYF,TGTGCCAGCAGTTTCCTAGCGGGGGCCACAGATACGCAGTATTTT
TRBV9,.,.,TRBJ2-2,CASSVARGGELFF,TGTGCCAGCAGCGTAGCTCGGGGCGGGGAGCTGTTTTTT
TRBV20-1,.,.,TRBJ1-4,CSANRDTRLRELFF,TGCAGTGCTAACCGGGACACGCGCTTGAGGGAACTGTTTTTT
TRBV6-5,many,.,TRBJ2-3,CASGGGQDTQYF,TGTGCCAGCGGAGGGGGACAAGATACGCAGTATTTT
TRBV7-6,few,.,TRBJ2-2,CASSLGRFRTNTGELFF,TGTGCCAGCAGCTTAGGACGGTTCAGGACGAACACCGGGGAGCTGTTTTTT
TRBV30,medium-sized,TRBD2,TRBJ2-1,CAWSVLGLAGTRFF,TGTGCCTGGAGTGTACTAGGACTAGCGGGAACTCGGTTCTTC
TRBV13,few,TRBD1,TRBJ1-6,CASSLGLAGGSSPLHF,TGTGCCAGCAGCTTAGGCCTGGCAGGGGGCAGTTCACCCCTCCACTTT
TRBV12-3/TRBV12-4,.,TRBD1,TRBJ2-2,CASQGQGGTGELFF,TGTGCGTCCCAGGGACAGGGGGGCACCGGGGAGCTGTTTTTT
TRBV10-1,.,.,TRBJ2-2,CASSESARRTGELFF,TGCGCCAGCAGTGAGTCGGCCCGGAGAACCGGGGAGCTGTTTTTT
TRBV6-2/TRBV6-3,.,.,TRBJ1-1,CASNTENTEAFF,TGTGCCAGCAACACAGAAAACACTGAAGCTTTCTTT
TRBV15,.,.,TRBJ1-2,CATSRERGARNYGYTF,TGTGCCACCAGCAGAGAACGGGGGGCCCGAAACTATGGCTACACCTTC
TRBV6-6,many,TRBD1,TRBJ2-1,CASSYGSGGTDEQFF,TGTGCCAGCAGTTATGGTTCAGGGGGCACAGATGAGCAGTTCTTC
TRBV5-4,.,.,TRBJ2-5,CASSLATQGQETQYF,TGTGCCAGCAGCTTGGCCACGCAGGGCCAAGAGACCCAGTACTTC
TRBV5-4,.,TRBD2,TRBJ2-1,CASTLGLAVYNEQFF,TGTGCCAGCACCCTGGGACTAGCGGTCTACAATGAGCAGTTCTTC
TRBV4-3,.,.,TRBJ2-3,CASSQETPLGGTDTQYF,TGCGCCAGCAGCCAAGAAACCCCTCTTGGAGGCACAGATACGCAGTATTTT
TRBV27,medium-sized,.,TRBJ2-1,CASTPGSSYNEQFF,TGTGCCAGCACCCCCGGGAGCTCCTACAATGAGCAGTTCTTC
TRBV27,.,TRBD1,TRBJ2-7,CASSLTGGSDEQYF,TGTGCCAGCAGCCTGACAGGGGGCTCAGACGAGCAGTACTTC
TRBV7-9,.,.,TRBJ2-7,CASSQHARKVYEQYF,TGTGCCAGCAGCCAACATGCCCGGAAGGTTTACGAGCAGTACTTC
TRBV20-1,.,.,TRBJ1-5,CSARASSNQPQHF,TGCAGTGCTAGGGCAAGTAGCAATCAGCCCCAGCATTTT
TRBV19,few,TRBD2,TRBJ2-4,CASSFLTSGSDIQYF,TGTGCCAGTAGTTTCCTTACTAGCGGGAGTGACATTCAGTACTTC
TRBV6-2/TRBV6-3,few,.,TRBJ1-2,CASSYSRGGRGYTF,TGTGCCAGCAGTTACTCTAGAGGGGGACGCGGCTACACCTTC
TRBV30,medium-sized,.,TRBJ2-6,CASLLSGANVLTF,TGTGCCTCACTGCTATCTGGGGCCAACGTCCTGACTTTC
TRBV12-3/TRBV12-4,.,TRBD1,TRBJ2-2,CASSPYRGPNTGELFF,TGTGCCAGCAGTCCCTACAGGGGGCCGAACACCGGGGAGCTGTTTTTT